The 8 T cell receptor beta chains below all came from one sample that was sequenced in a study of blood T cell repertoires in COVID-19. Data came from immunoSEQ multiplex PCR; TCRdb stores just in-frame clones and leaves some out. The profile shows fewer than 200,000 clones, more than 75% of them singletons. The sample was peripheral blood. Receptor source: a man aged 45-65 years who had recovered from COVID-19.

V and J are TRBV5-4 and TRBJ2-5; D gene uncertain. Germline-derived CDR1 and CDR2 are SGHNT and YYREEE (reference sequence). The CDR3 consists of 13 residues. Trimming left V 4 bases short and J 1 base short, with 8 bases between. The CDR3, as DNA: TGTGCCAGCAGCCCTGAGCCCCAAGAGACCCAGTACTTC. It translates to CASSPEPQETQYF.

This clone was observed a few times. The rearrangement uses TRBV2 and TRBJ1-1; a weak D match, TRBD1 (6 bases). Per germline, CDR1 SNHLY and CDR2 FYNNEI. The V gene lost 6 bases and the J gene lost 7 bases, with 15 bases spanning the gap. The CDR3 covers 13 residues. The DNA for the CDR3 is TGTGCCAGCAGCTGGAAGATAGGGGGTGAAGCTTTCTTT. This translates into CASSWKIGGEAFF.

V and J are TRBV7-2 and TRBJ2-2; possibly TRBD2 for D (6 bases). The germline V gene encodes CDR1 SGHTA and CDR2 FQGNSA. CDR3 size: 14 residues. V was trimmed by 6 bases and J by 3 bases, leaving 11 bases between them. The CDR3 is CASSASVDTGELFF. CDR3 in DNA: TGTGCCAGCAGTGCTAGCGTTGACACCGGGGAGCTGTTTTTT.

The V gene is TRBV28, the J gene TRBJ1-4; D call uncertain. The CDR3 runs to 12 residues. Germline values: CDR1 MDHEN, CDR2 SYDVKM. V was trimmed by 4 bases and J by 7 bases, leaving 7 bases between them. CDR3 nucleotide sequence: TGTGCCAGCAGTTCGGGGAGTGAAAAACTGTTTTTT. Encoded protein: CASSSGSEKLFF. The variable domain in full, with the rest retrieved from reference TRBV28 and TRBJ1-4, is DVKVTQSSRYLVKRTGEKVFLECVQDMDHENMFWYRQDPGLGLRLIYFSYDVKMKEKGDIPEGYSVSREKKERFSLILESASTNQTSMYLCASSSGSEKLFFGSGTQLSVL.

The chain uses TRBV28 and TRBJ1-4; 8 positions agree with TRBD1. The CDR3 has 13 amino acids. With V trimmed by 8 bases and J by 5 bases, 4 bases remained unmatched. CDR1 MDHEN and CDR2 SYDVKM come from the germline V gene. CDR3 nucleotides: TGTGCCAGCCTTACAGGGGGGAATGAAAAACTGTTTTTT. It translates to CASLTGGNEKLFF.

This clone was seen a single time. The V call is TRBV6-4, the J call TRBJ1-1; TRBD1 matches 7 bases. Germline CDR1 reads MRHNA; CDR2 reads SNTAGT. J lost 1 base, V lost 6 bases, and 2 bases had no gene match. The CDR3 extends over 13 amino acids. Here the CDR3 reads CASRRQGNTEAFF. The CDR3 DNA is TGTGCCAGCAGGAGACAGGGGAACACTGAAGCTTTCTTT.

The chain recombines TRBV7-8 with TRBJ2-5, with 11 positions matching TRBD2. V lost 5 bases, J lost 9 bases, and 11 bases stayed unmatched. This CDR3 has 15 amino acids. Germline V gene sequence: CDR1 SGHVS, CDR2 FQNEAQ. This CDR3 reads CASSPLASGGRAQYF. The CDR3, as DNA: TGTGCCAGCAGCCCTCTGGCTAGCGGGGGGCGCGCCCAGTACTTC.

The CDR3 nucleotides read TGTGCCAGCAGTCCGACAGGCCGCTCTGGAAACACCATATATTTT. Translation gives CASSPTGRSGNTIYF. V gene TRBV6-5 combines with J gene TRBJ1-3; maybe TRBD1 (6 bases). The CDR3 loop spans 15 amino acids. Trimming removed 5 bases from V and 0 bases from J, with 11 bases in between. Germline values: CDR1 MNHEY, CDR2 SVGAGI.